This T cell receptor (beta chain) was recovered during a study of blood T cell repertoires in COVID-19. On the study more broadly: Spain, Italy and the United States supplied samples that represented acute and convalescent COVID-19. PBMCs, B-cell-depleted T cells, or T cells provided the cDNA or gDNA that made up the material.

V dropped 2 bases and J dropped 0; count of bases not matched to a gene: 4. The germline gives CDR1 MNHEY, CDR2 SVGAGI. This CDR3 has 16 amino acids. In the authors' workflow: Amplification from reference gene primers served as the basis for estimated nucleated cell counts. Sequencing used immunoSEQ multiplex PCR; TCRdb keeps in-frame clones, though not all of them. V and J calls and clone size follow that table, whereas D and trimming were derived from the DNA. The sample consists of roughly 700,000 clones, 85% to 90% of them appearing once. The chain employs TRBV6-5 and TRBJ1-3; 7 positions agree with TRBD1. This TCR was sampled from a woman under 30 with acute or convalescent COVID-19. The sequenced sample was peripheral blood. CDR3 loop: CASSYRDSGSGNTIYF. The CDR3 DNA is TGTGCCAGCAGTTACCGGGACAGTGGCTCTGGAAACACCATATATTTT.